This T cell receptor beta chain stems from a study of blood T cell repertoires in COVID-19. The CDR3 contains 14 residues. Trimming removed 5 bases from V and 13 bases from J; junction bases left unmatched: 8. Germline CDR1 is SEHNR and CDR2 is FQNEAQ (reference sequence). Per the authors' pipeline: For nucleated cells, counts were estimated from reference gene primer amplification. Some clones are missing from TCRdb's copy, which holds only in-frame ones; the method was immunoSEQ multiplex PCR. D and trimming come from the DNA, and the V and J calls and clone size come from that table. Here the sample spans tens of thousands of clones, approximately 88% being singletons.

The genes are TRBV7-9 and TRBJ1-6; 10 bases are shared with TRBD1. Source material: peripheral blood. This TCR was recovered from a man over 45 with COVID-19, enrolled during active disease. CDR3 DNA: TGTGCCAGCAGCCAGACAGGGGGCCGAGACCCCCTCCACTTT. Protein sequence: CASSQTGGRDPLHF. Full variable domain (remainder filled in from reference TRBV7-9 and TRBJ1-6): DTGVSQNPRHKITKRGQNVTFRCDPISEHNRLYWYRQTLGQGPEFLTYFQNEAQLEKSRLLSDRFSAERPKGSFSTLEIQRTEQGDSAMYLCASSQTGGRDPLHFGNGTRLTVT.